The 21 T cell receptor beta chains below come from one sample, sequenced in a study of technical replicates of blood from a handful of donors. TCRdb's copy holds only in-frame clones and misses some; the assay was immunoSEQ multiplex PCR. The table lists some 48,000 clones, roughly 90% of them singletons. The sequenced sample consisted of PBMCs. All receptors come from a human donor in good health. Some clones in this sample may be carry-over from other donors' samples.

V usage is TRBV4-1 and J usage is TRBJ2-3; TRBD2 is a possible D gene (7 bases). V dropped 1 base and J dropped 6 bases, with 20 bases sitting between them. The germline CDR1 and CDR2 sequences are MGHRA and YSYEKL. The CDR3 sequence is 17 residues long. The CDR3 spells CASSQGVEGGTLDTQYF. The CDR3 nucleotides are TGCGCCAGCAGCCAAGGGGTAGAGGGGGGGACTCTGGATACGCAGTATTTT.

The CDR3 sequence: CAWSPAGIGELFF. Written as DNA, the CDR3 is TGTGCCTGGAGTCCCGCGGGAATCGGGGAGCTGTTTTTT. The chain is built from TRBV30 and TRBJ2-2; D perhaps matches TRBD2 (6 bases). Trimming removed 2 bases at V and 7 bases at J, with 11 bases between. This CDR3 spans 13 amino acids. Germline V gene data show CDR1 as GTSNPN and CDR2 as SVGIG (reference sequence).

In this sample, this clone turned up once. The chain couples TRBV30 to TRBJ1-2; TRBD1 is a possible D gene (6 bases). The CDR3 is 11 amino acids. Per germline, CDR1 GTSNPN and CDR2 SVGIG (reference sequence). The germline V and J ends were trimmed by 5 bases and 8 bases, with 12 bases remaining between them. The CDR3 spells CAWRRGDGYTF. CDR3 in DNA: TGTGCCTGGCGCAGGGGTGACGGCTACACCTTC.

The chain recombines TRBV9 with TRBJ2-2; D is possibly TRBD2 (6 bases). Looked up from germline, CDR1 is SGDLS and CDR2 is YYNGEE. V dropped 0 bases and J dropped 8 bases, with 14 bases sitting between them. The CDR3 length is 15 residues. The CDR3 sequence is CASSVVGGTSGELFF. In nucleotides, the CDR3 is TGTGCCAGCAGCGTAGTTGGGGGGACGAGTGGGGAGCTGTTTTTT. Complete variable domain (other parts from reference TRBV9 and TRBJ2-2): DSGVTQTPKHLITATGQRVTLRCSPRSGDLSVYWYQQSLDQGLQFLIQYYNGEERAKGNILERFSAQQFPDLHSELNLSSLELGDSALYFCASSVVGGTSGELFFGEGSRLTVL.

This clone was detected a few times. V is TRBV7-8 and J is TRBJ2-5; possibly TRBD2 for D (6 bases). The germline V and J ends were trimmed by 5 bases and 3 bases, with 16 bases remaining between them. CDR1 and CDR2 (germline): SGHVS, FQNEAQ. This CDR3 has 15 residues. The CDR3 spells CASSPIADLKETQYF. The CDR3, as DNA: TGTGCCAGCAGCCCTATAGCGGACCTTAAAGAGACCCAGTACTTC.

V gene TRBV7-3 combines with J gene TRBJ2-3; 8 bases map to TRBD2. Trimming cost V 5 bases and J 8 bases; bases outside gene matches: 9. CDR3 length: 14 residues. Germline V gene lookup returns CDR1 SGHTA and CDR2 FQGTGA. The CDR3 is CASSTSGGGSTQYF. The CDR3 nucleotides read TGTGCCAGCAGCACCTCGGGGGGGGGAAGTACGCAGTATTTT. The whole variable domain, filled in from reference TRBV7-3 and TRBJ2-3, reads GAGVSQTPSNKVTEKGKYVELRCDPISGHTALYWYRQSLGQGPEFLIYFQGTGAADDSGLPNDRFFAVRPEGSVSTLKIQRTERGDSAVYLCASSTSGGGSTQYFGPGTRLTVL.

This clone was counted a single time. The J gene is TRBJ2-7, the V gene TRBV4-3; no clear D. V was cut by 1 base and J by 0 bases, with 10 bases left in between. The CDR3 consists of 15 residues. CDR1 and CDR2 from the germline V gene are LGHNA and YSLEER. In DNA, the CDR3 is TGCGCCAGCAGCCAAGGTCGGTTCGCCTCCTACGAGCAGTACTTC. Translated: CASSQGRFASYEQYF.

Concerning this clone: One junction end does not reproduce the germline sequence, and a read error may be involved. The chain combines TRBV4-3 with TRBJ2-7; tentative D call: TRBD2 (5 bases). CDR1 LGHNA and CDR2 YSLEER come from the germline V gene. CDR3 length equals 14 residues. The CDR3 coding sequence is TGCGCCAGCAGCCAAGATCATGGAGACACCCCGAGGGACTTC. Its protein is CASSQDHGDTPRDF.

In DNA, the CDR3 is TGTGCCAGCAGCTTAGTGGCAGGGGGGATCTACGAGCAGTACTTC. This gives the protein CASSLVAGGIYEQYF. This chain links TRBV13 with TRBJ2-7; tentative D call: TRBD1 (7 bases). The germline V gene has CDR1 PRHDT and CDR2 FYEKMQ (reference sequence). The V gene lost 1 base and the J gene lost 3 bases, with 13 bases spanning the gap. This CDR3 spans 15 amino acids.

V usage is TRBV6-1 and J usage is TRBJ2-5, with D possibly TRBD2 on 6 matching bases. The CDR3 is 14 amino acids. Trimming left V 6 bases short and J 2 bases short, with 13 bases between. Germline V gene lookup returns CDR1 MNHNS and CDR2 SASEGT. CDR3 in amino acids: CASSGAAGQETQYF. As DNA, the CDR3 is TGTGCCAGCAGCGGCGCGGCGGGACAAGAGACCCAGTACTTC.

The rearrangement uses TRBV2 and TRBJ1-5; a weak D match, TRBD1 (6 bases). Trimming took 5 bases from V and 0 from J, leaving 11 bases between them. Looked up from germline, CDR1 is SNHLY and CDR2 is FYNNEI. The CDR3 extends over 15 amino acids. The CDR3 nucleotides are TGTGCCAGCAGTCCGACAGGATATAGCAATCAGCCCCAGCATTTT. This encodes CASSPTGYSNQPQHF.

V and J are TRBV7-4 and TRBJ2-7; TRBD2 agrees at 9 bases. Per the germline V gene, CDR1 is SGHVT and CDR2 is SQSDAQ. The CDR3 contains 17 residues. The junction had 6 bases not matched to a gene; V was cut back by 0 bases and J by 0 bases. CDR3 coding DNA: TGTGCCAGCAGCTTAGCAAAGAGCGGGGGGTGCTCCTACGAGCAGTACTTC. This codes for CASSLAKSGGCSYEQYF. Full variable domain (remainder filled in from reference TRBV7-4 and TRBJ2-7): GAGVSQSPRYKVAKRGRDVALRCDSISGHVTLYWYRQTLGQGSEVLTYSQSDAQRDKSGRPSGRFSAERPERSVSTLKIQRTEQGDSAVYLCASSLAKSGGCSYEQYFGPGTRLTVT.

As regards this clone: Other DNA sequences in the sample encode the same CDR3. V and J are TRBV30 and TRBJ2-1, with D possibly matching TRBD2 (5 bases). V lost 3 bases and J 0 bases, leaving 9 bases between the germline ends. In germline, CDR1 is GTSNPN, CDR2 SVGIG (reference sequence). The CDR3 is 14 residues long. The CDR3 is CAWSRTSSYNEQFF. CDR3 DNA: TGTGCCTGGAGCCGCACTAGCTCCTACAATGAGCAGTTCTTC.

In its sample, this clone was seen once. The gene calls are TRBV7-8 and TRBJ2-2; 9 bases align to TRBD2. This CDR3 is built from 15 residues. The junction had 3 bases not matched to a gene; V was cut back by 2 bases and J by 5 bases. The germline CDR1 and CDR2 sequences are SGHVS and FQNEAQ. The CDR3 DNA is TGTGCCAGCAGCTTACCAGCGGGGGGTACCGGGGAGCTGTTTTTT. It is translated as CASSLPAGGTGELFF.

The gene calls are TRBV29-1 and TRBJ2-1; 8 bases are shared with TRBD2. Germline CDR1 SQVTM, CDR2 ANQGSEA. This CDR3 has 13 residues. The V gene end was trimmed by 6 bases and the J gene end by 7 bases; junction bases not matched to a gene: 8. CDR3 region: CSVRVRGGNEQFF. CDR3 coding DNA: TGCAGCGTCCGAGTTCGGGGGGGGAATGAGCAGTTCTTC.

CDR3 nucleotides: TGTGCCAGCAGCGCGCCCGGGACAGAGAAAGCTTTCTTT. It codes for CASSAPGTEKAFF. The chain employs TRBV5-6 and TRBJ1-1; 7 bases are shared with TRBD1. CDR1 is SGHDT and CDR2 is YYEEEE in the germline V gene. J was trimmed by 9 bases and V by 4 bases; bases with no gene match: 9. This CDR3 contains 13 residues.

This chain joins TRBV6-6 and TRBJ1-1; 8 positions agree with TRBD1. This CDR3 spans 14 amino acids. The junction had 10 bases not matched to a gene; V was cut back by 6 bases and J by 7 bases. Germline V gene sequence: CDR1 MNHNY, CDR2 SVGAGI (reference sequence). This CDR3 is CASRLMTGDVEAFF. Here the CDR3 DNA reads TGTGCCAGCAGGCTGATGACAGGGGACGTTGAAGCTTTCTTT.

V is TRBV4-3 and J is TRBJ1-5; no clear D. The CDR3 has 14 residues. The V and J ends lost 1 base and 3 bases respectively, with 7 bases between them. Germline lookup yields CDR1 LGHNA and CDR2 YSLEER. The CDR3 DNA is TGCGCCAGCAGCCAAGTGCAGATCAATCAGCCCCAGCATTTT. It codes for CASSQVQINQPQHF.

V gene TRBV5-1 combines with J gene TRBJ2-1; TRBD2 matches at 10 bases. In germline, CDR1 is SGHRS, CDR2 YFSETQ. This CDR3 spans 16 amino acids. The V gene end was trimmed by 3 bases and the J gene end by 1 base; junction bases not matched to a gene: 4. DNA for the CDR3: TGCGCCAGCAGCTACCTAGCGGGGGTTTCCTACAATGAGCAGTTCTTC. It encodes CASSYLAGVSYNEQFF.

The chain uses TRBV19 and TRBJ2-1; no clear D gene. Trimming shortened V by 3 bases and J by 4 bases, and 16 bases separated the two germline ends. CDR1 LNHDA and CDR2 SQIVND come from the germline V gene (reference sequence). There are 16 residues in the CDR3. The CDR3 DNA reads TGTGCCAGTAGTATCCTCCAGACAAGATCTTACAATGAGCAGTTCTTC. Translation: CASSILQTRSYNEQFF.

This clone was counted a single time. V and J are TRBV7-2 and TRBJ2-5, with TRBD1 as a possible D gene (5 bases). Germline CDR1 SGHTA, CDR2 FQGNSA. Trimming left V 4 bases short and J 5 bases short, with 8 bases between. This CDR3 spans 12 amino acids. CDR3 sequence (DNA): TGTGCCAGCAGCTCAGGGCATGAGACCCAGTACTTC. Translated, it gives CASSSGHETQYF. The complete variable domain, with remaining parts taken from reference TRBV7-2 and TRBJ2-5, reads GAGVSQSPSNKVTEKGKDVELRCDPISGHTALYWYRQSLGQGLEFLIYFQGNSAPDKSGLPSDRFSAERTGGSVSTLTIQRTQQEDSAVYLCASSSGHETQYFGPGTRLLVL.